These 24 T cell receptor beta chains were all obtained from the same sample, sequenced in a study of blood T cells in healthy people across ages. Combining a sample-barcoded 5' primer with a J-beta primer mix, a second PCR ran for about 7 to 11 cycles. Using its own MiXCR run on the 5' RACE reads, TCRdb lists one record per CDR3 protein. The sample includes around 1,900,000 distinct CDR3 sequences, about 39% seen only once; the top ten take more than 20%. Material for sequencing was blood. These receptors were taken from a human donor in good health.

The rearrangement links TRBV29-1 to TRBJ2-3; the D is unclear. This CDR3 region has 13 residues. CDR1 and CDR2 (germline): SQVTM, ANQGSEA. The V gene lost 4 bases and the J gene lost 2 bases, with 10 bases spanning the gap. The CDR3 protein is CSVVTRHTDTQYF. The CDR3 coding sequence is TGCAGCGTTGTAACACGACACACAGATACGCAGTATTTT.

V and J are TRBV7-6 and TRBJ1-1, with TRBD1 matching over 7 bases. CDR1 SGHVS and CDR2 FNYEAQ come from the germline V gene. The CDR3 runs to 17 residues. Losses at the gene ends were 5 bases for V and 5 bases for J; bases not matched to a gene: 17. CDR3 sequence: CASSPGDRARRRTEAFF. The CDR3 DNA follows: TGTGCCAGCAGCCCCGGAGACAGGGCTAGACGAAGGACTGAAGCTTTCTTT.

This clonotype was seen only a few times. The V gene is TRBV5-1, the J gene TRBJ1-4, with TRBD1 as a possible D gene (6 bases). The CDR3 extends over 15 amino acids. Germline loops: CDR1 SGHRS, CDR2 YFSETQ. Trimming removed 5 bases from V and 0 bases from J, with 11 bases in between. The CDR3 sequence is CASRDRLATNEKLFF. As DNA, the CDR3 is TGCGCCAGCAGGGACAGACTTGCAACTAATGAAAAACTGTTTTTT. Drawing the rest from reference TRBV5-1 and TRBJ1-4, the complete variable domain is KAGVTQTPRYLIKTRGQQVTLSCSPISGHRSVSWYQQTPGQGLQFLFEYFSETQRNKGNFPGRFSGRQFSNSRSEMNVSTLELGDSALYLCASRDRLATNEKLFFGSGTQLSVL.

This clonotype was detected only a few times. The gene calls are TRBV20-1 and TRBJ2-7; D unresolved. V was cut by 1 base and J by 1 base, with 11 bases left in between. CDR3 length: 14 residues. Germline assignment: CDR1 DFQATT and CDR2 SNEGSKA (reference sequence). CDR3 bases: TGCAGTGCTAGAGCTGGCTCTCTATCCTACGAGCAGTACTTC. Its protein is CSARAGSLSYEQYF.

This clonotype was counted only a few times. The genes are TRBV7-9 and TRBJ1-6, with D uncertain. CDR1 is SEHNR and CDR2 is FQNEAQ in the germline V gene (reference sequence). V was trimmed by 6 bases and J by 3 bases, leaving 12 bases between them. The CDR3 contains 15 residues. DNA of the CDR3: TGTGCCAGCAGTCCGGAAGGGCTCTATAATTCACCCCTCCACTTT. Its protein product is CASSPEGLYNSPLHF.

This clonotype was observed many times. The CDR3 DNA is TGTGCCAGCAGTGGACAGGGGAGCTATGGCTACACCTTC. Encoded protein: CASSGQGSYGYTF. This chain uses TRBV25-1 with TRBJ1-2; 8 positions agree with TRBD1. Trimming took 4 bases from V and 4 from J; bases not matched to a gene: 2. The CDR3 runs 13 residues. CDR1 and CDR2 (germline): MGHDK, SYGVNS.

This clonotype was seen a handful of times. This chain links TRBV5-4 with TRBJ2-6; D possibly corresponds to TRBD2 (6 bases). V was cut by 5 bases and J by 2 bases, with 14 bases left in between. There are 16 residues in the CDR3. Germline-derived CDR1 and CDR2 are SGHNT and YYREEE (reference sequence). Here the CDR3 DNA reads TGTGCCAGCAGACCTAGGGACTCCACTGGGGCCAACGTCCTGACTTTC. It encodes CASRPRDSTGANVLTF.

The rearrangement joins TRBV12-3 or TRBV12-4 to TRBJ2-1, with 8 bases that match TRBD2. The V gene end was trimmed by 4 bases and the J gene end by 7 bases; junction bases not matched to a gene: 6. The CDR3 is 14 residues long. In DNA, the CDR3 is TGTGCCAGCAGTTCACTAGCGGTGACTAATGAGCAGTTCTTC. Translating gives CASSSLAVTNEQFF.

A few counts support this clonotype. V usage is TRBV12-3 or TRBV12-4 and J usage is TRBJ2-4, with D possibly matching TRBD2 (6 bases). V lost 7 bases and J 7 bases, leaving 23 bases between the germline ends. The CDR3 consists of 16 residues. The DNA of the CDR3 is TGTGCCAGCACTAAGTCCCGGGACTGGCCGAGGAACATTCAGTACTTC. The encoded protein is CASTKSRDWPRNIQYF.

The chain is built from TRBV7-9 and TRBJ2-4; D unresolved. V was cut by 5 bases and J by 0 bases, with 11 bases left in between. The CDR3 sequence is 15 residues long. Germline values: CDR1 SEHNR, CDR2 FQNEAQ (reference sequence). The CDR3 loop reads CASSDPVLAKNIQYF. For the CDR3, the DNA is TGTGCCAGCAGCGACCCGGTGTTAGCCAAAAACATTCAGTACTTC.

The genes are TRBV12-3 or TRBV12-4 and TRBJ2-1, with 7 positions matching TRBD1. The CDR3 sequence is 16 residues long. Trimming cost V 6 bases and J 6 bases; bases outside gene matches: 14. Here the CDR3 reads CASSNPGGLGSNEQFF. The CDR3 DNA reads TGTGCCAGCAGCAACCCAGGGGGTCTGGGGAGCAATGAGCAGTTCTTC.

V and J are TRBV5-1 and TRBJ2-7; no clear D. The V end was cut by 4 bases, the J end by 1 base, with 24 bases between. The CDR3 loop spans 18 amino acids. Per the germline V gene, CDR1 is SGHRS and CDR2 is YFSETQ. The CDR3 nucleotides are TGCGCCAGCAGCCAGGTACCCCCCCAGGAGTCGTATTCCTACGAGCAGTACTTC. It translates to CASSQVPPQESYSYEQYF. Full variable domain (outside the CDR3, taken from reference TRBV5-1 and TRBJ2-7): KAGVTQTPRYLIKTRGQQVTLSCSPISGHRSVSWYQQTPGQGLQFLFEYFSETQRNKGNFPGRFSGRQFSNSRSEMNVSTLELGDSALYLCASSQVPPQESYSYEQYFGPGTRLTVT.

The rearrangement links TRBV9 to TRBJ2-7; TRBD1 aligns across 8 bases. Germline assignment: CDR1 SGDLS and CDR2 YYNGEE. V trimming: 4 bases; J trimming: 3 bases; junction bases outside the gene matches: 6. The CDR3 has 14 residues. The chain's CDR3 is CASSTSGTGYEQYF. The CDR3 coding sequence is TGTGCCAGCAGCACCAGTGGGACAGGCTACGAGCAGTACTTC.

In its sample, this clonotype was seen once. The CDR3 region is CASSLRGGQTNNEQFF. In nucleotides, the CDR3 is TGTGCCAGCAGCCTTCGTGGAGGCCAAACCAACAATGAGCAGTTCTTC. The genes are TRBV7-3 and TRBJ2-1; D possibly corresponds to TRBD2 (5 bases). The CDR3 length is 16 residues. V lost 5 bases and J 5 bases, leaving 19 bases between the germline ends. The germline CDR1 and CDR2 sequences are SGHTA and FQGTGA.

This clonotype was counted a few times. The J gene is TRBJ2-7, the V gene TRBV20-1; TRBD1 aligns across 11 bases. CDR3 length: 14 amino acids. V shed 6 bases, J shed 3 bases, and the junction held 7 bases outside the gene matches. The germline gives CDR1 DFQATT, CDR2 SNEGSKA (reference sequence). For the CDR3, the DNA is TGCAGTGCAAAGGACAGGGGGCGCTTCTACGAGCAGTACTTC. Translated: CSAKDRGRFYEQYF.

As regards this clonotype: A clone one base away is much larger, so this may be a read error. V usage is TRBV20-1 and J usage is TRBJ2-7; 9 positions agree with TRBD1. V shed 5 bases, J shed 10 bases, and the junction held 12 bases outside the gene matches. Germline V CDR1 and CDR2: DFQATT, SNEGSKA (reference sequence). The CDR3 has 13 amino acids. DNA of the CDR3: TGCAGTGCTCAGGGACAGGGACAAGAGATCCAGTACTTC. This translates into CSAQGQGQEIQYF.

This clonotype occurred many times. This sequence joins TRBV7-9 and TRBJ2-3; TRBD2 matches 12 bases. Germline assignment: CDR1 SEHNR and CDR2 FQNEAQ (reference sequence). The CDR3 sequence is 15 residues long. The V gene end was trimmed by 3 bases and the J gene end by 7 bases; junction bases not matched to a gene: 5. The CDR3: CASSFPGLAGNTQYF. For the CDR3, the DNA is TGTGCCAGCAGCTTCCCCGGACTAGCGGGGAATACGCAGTATTTT.

This clonotype was seen a handful of times. V and J are TRBV7-6 and TRBJ2-1, with D possibly being TRBD1 or TRBD2 (7 bases each). The germline V and J ends were trimmed by 5 bases and 3 bases, with 20 bases remaining between them. This CDR3 is built from 17 residues. Looked up from germline, CDR1 is SGHVS and CDR2 is FNYEAQ. CDR3: CASSVSSGTDGYNEQFF. The DNA of the CDR3 is TGTGCCAGCAGCGTATCGAGCGGGACAGACGGCTACAATGAGCAGTTCTTC.

This clonotype was picked up a small number of times. The rearrangement links TRBV7-2 to TRBJ2-1; D is unclear. The V end was cut by 8 bases, the J end by 5 bases, with 16 bases between. The CDR3 extends over 14 amino acids. The germline gives CDR1 SGHTA, CDR2 FQGNSA. The CDR3 DNA is TGTGCCAGCGCCCAGCGCTCCATAAACAATGAGCAGTTCTTC. This sequence encodes CASAQRSINNEQFF.

The chain links TRBV6-6 to TRBJ2-1, with D unresolved. Trimming pared 4 bases from V and 5 bases from J, leaving 12 bases between. The germline V gene encodes CDR1 MNHNY and CDR2 SVGAGI (reference sequence). The CDR3 loop spans 14 amino acids. This CDR3 reads CASSSTDTDNEQFF. The DNA for the CDR3 is TGTGCCAGCAGTTCGACGGATACCGACAATGAGCAGTTCTTC.

The rearrangement uses TRBV7-2 and TRBJ2-1; 9 bases map to TRBD2. The CDR3 consists of 14 residues. After removal of 2 bases from V and 10 bases from J, the junction contained 6 bases not matched to a gene. Germline values: CDR1 SGHTA, CDR2 FQGNSA. The DNA for the CDR3 is TGTGCCAGCAGCTTACGGCGGGGGGGCCTGGAGCAGTTCTTC. Its translation: CASSLRRGGLEQFF.

Written as DNA, the CDR3 is TGTGCCAGCAGTGTCAGGGTCGGGAGTGAAGCTTTCTTT. The encoded protein is CASSVRVGSEAFF. The rearrangement uses TRBV2 and TRBJ1-1; D is perhaps TRBD1 (5 bases). Trimming took 4 bases from V and 7 from J, leaving 13 bases between them. This CDR3 is built from 13 residues. Per germline, CDR1 SNHLY and CDR2 FYNNEI.

V gene TRBV15 combines with J gene TRBJ2-3; no firm D call. CDR3 length equals 14 residues. Trimming removed 0 bases at V and 4 bases at J, with 8 bases between. Germline CDR1 and CDR2: LNHNV and YYDKDF (reference sequence). CDR3 amino acids: CATSRETGSDTQYF. The CDR3 coding sequence is TGTGCCACCAGCAGAGAGACCGGGTCAGATACGCAGTATTTT.

The genes are TRBV30 and TRBJ2-1, with D possibly being TRBD2 (7 bases). The length of the CDR3 is 14 residues. Germline CDR1 is GTSNPN and CDR2 is SVGIG (reference sequence). V was shortened by 5 bases and J by 9 bases, with 20 bases between the two germline ends. CDR3 residues: CAWEKKGGLAEQFF. The DNA for the CDR3 is TGTGCCTGGGAAAAGAAGGGGGGGCTAGCTGAGCAGTTCTTC. The variable domain in full, with the rest retrieved from reference TRBV30 and TRBJ2-1, is SQTIHQWPATLVQPVGSPLSLECTVEGTSNPNLYWYRQAAGRGLQLLFYSVGIGQISSEVPQNLSASRPQDRQFILSSKKLLLSDSGFYLCAWEKKGGLAEQFFGPGTRLTVL.